This entry lists 16 T cell receptor beta chains sequenced from one sample in a study of cytomegalovirus exposure and HLA in healthy donors. PCR was performed using 60 Vbeta and 13 Jbeta primers. Here immunoSEQ multiplex PCR was the method, and the copy in TCRdb shows in-frame clones only, minus some. This repertoire shows about 130,000 clones, 65% to 90% found once; its top ten account for 0.7%. The sequencing sample was made of PBMCs. Receptors were obtained from a young man in good health and CMV-seronegative.

V usage is TRBV4-3 and J usage is TRBJ1-5; D is unresolved. Germline V gives CDR1 LGHNA, CDR2 YSLEER. Trimming removed 0 bases at V and 4 bases at J, with 4 bases between. The CDR3 is 13 residues long. The CDR3 reads CASSQDSNQPQHF. In DNA, the CDR3 is TGCGCCAGCAGCCAAGATTCAAATCAGCCCCAGCATTTT.

The V call is TRBV19, the J call TRBJ1-1; 7 nucleotides align to TRBD1. Looked up from germline, CDR1 is LNHDA and CDR2 is SQIVND (reference sequence). This CDR3 contains 15 residues. V lost 0 bases to trimming and J lost 11 bases; unmatched junction nucleotides: 12. The CDR3 bases are TGTGCCAGTAGTATAGATCGTCAGGGGGAGCTGAGGGCTTTCTTT. Translated: CASSIDRQGELRAFF. Combining the CDR3 with reference TRBV19 and TRBJ1-1 gives the whole variable domain DGGITQSPKYLFRKEGQNVTLSCEQNLNHDAMYWYRQDPGQGLRLIYYSQIVNDFQKGDIAEGYSVSREKKESFPLTVTSAQKNPTAFYLCASSIDRQGELRAFFGQGTRLTVV.

The V call is TRBV2, the J call TRBJ2-7; TRBD1 might be the D (5 bases). The CDR3 runs to 12 residues. The V end was cut by 6 bases, the J end by 3 bases, with 9 bases between. Germline V CDR1 and CDR2: SNHLY, FYNNEI. In DNA form, the CDR3 reads TGTGCCAGCAGCGAACAGGACTACGAGCAGTACTTC. It codes for CASSEQDYEQYF.

This chain joins TRBV7-9 and TRBJ1-2; TRBD1 matches 7 bases. The germline gives CDR1 SEHNR, CDR2 FQNEAQ (reference sequence). Trimming at V came to 5 bases and at J to 4 bases, leaving 4 bases not matched to a gene. This CDR3 contains 13 residues. The CDR3 DNA reads TGTGCCAGCAGCCACGACAGGGTCTATGGCTACACCTTC. It specifies CASSHDRVYGYTF.

The chain employs TRBV6-6 and TRBJ1-5, with D tentatively TRBD1 (6 bases). This CDR3 spans 14 amino acids. Trimming shortened V by 6 bases and J by 7 bases, and 16 bases separated the two germline ends. CDR1 MNHNY and CDR2 SVGAGI come from the germline V gene (reference sequence). The CDR3 region has the DNA TGTGCCAGCAGCTACCAACAGGGAAGGCAGCCCCAGCATTTT. This translates into CASSYQQGRQPQHF.

This chain's CDR3 is CSVGSREQYF. The CDR3 bases are TGCAGCGTTGGGTCGAGGGAGCAGTACTTC. The chain employs TRBV29-1 and TRBJ2-7; D is uncertain. Germline CDR1 and CDR2: SQVTM and ANQGSEA. The V end was cut by 4 bases, the J end by 7 bases, with 8 bases between. The length of the CDR3 is 10 residues.

The chain couples TRBV9 to TRBJ1-3, with TRBD1 matching over 10 bases. V lost 3 bases, J lost 6 bases, and 15 bases stayed unmatched. In germline, CDR1 is SGDLS, CDR2 YYNGEE. There are 18 residues in the CDR3. In nucleotides, the CDR3 is TGTGCCAGCAGCGCATACACTCACCGGGACAGGGGATTAAACACCATATATTTT. This translates into CASSAYTHRDRGLNTIYF.

This clone was counted between two and nine times. The rearrangement joins TRBV7-2 to TRBJ1-1, with D possibly TRBD1 on 5 matching bases. The germline gives CDR1 SGHTA, CDR2 FQGNSA. The CDR3 is made up of 14 amino acids. Trimming left V 1 base short and J 0 bases short, with 6 bases between. This CDR3 reads CASSLGQLNTEAFF. In nucleotides, the CDR3 is TGTGCCAGCAGCTTAGGACAGTTGAACACTGAAGCTTTCTTT. The whole variable domain, remainder taken from reference TRBV7-2 and TRBJ1-1, is GAGVSQSPSNKVTEKGKDVELRCDPISGHTALYWYRQSLGQGLEFLIYFQGNSAPDKSGLPSDRFSAERTGGSVSTLTIQRTQQEDSAVYLCASSLGQLNTEAFFGQGTRLTVV.

The V gene is TRBV12-5, the J gene TRBJ1-5; D remains ambiguous. The germline V gene encodes CDR1 LGHNT and CDR2 FRNRAP. CDR3 length: 14 amino acids. Trimming pared 7 bases from V and 2 bases from J, leaving 12 bases between. DNA for the CDR3: TGTGCTAGTGCACGAGGCGAGGGCAATCAGCCCCAGCATTTT. This codes for CASARGEGNQPQHF.

This chain links TRBV7-2 with TRBJ1-3, with 8 nucleotides matching TRBD1. The V gene end was trimmed by 5 bases and the J gene end by 9 bases; junction bases not matched to a gene: 6. Germline loops: CDR1 SGHTA, CDR2 FQGNSA. This CDR3 region has 13 residues. The CDR3 region has the DNA TGTGCCAGCAGCCCCGGACAGGGTTCCACCATATATTTT. This sequence encodes CASSPGQGSTIYF.

The rearrangement links TRBV5-4 to TRBJ1-2; D is uncertain. Germline V gene lookup returns CDR1 SGHNT and CDR2 YYREEE (reference sequence). The V and J ends lost 0 bases and 6 bases respectively, with 12 bases between them. This CDR3 comprises 14 residues. The CDR3, as DNA: TGTGCCAGCAGCTTGGCCGGAGGGCCGGATGGCTACACCTTC. Translation: CASSLAGGPDGYTF.

This clone was recorded a few times. The J gene is TRBJ2-3, the V gene TRBV7-9; 8 bases match TRBD2. This CDR3 contains 16 residues. V shed 1 base and J 4 bases; nucleotides not matched to a gene: 7. Per the germline V gene, CDR1 is SEHNR and CDR2 is FQNEAQ (reference sequence). In nucleotides, the CDR3 is TGTGCCAGCAGCTTAGTCGGGCGGGGGGTTGCAGATACGCAGTATTTT. Encoded protein: CASSLVGRGVADTQYF.

This chain joins TRBV11-1 and TRBJ2-7, with D maybe TRBD1 (6 bases). The V end lost 6 bases, the J end lost 2 bases, and 17 bases lay between the germline ends. This CDR3 has 15 residues. Per germline, CDR1 SGHAT and CDR2 FQDESV (reference sequence). As DNA, the CDR3 is TGTGCCAGCAGTCAGGCGTTGGGGGCGACCTACGAGCAGTACTTC. Translation gives CASSQALGATYEQYF.

This chain connects TRBV7-9 to TRBJ1-2; 7 bases match TRBD1. V lost 5 bases and J lost 7; bases outside the gene matches: 4. CDR3 length: 12 residues. From germline, CDR1 is SEHNR and CDR2 FQNEAQ (reference sequence). The CDR3 reads CASSGQVVGYTF. DNA for the CDR3: TGTGCCAGCAGCGGACAGGTCGTTGGCTACACCTTC.

The chain couples TRBV13 to TRBJ1-2, with D possibly being TRBD1 (6 bases). Germline V gene data show CDR1 as PRHDT and CDR2 as FYEKMQ (reference sequence). The length of the CDR3 is 13 residues. Trimming took off 5 bases at V and 2 bases at J, with 9 bases between the two ends. The CDR3 protein is CASSLTGNYGYTF. As DNA, the CDR3 is TGTGCCAGCAGCCTAACAGGGAACTATGGCTACACCTTC.

This clone was observed a handful of times. The V call is TRBV10-3, the J call TRBJ1-2; 8 nucleotides agree with TRBD1. CDR1 and CDR2 (germline): ENHRY, SYGVKD. The length of the CDR3 is 14 residues. V shed 5 bases and J 4 bases; nucleotides not matched to a gene: 6. Written as DNA, the CDR3 is TGTGCCATCAGTCCGGGACAGGATGTCTATGGCTACACCTTC. Translating gives CAISPGQDVYGYTF.